This T cell receptor (beta chain) is from a study of blood T cell repertoires in COVID-19. Clones were read by immunoSEQ multiplex PCR, and TCRdb kept only the in-frame ones, dropping some. Among 99,000 or so clones, more than 75% were seen once, and the ten largest hold 15%. Sequencing used peripheral blood. The TCR sequence derives from a man aged 45-65 years with acute or convalescent COVID-19.

The CDR3 is CASSLAGLAGAYEQYF. Written as DNA, the CDR3 is TGCGCCAGCAGCTTGGCGGGACTAGCGGGAGCCTACGAGCAGTACTTC. The rearrangement joins TRBV5-1 to TRBJ2-7; TRBD2 matches 14 bases. The CDR3 covers 16 residues. Germline values: CDR1 SGHRS, CDR2 YFSETQ. V lost 0 bases to trimming and J lost 2 bases; unmatched junction nucleotides: 1.